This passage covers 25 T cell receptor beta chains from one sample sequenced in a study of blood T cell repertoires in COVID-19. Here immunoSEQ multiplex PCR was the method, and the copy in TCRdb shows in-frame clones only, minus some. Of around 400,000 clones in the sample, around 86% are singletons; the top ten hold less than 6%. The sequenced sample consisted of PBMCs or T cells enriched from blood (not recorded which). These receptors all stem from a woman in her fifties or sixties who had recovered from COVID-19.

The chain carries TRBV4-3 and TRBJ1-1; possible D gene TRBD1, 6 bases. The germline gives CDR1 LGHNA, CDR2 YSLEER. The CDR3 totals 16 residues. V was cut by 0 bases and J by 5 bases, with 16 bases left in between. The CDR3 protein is CASSQDGPPGETEAFF. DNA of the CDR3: TGCGCCAGCAGCCAAGACGGACCCCCAGGGGAAACTGAAGCTTTCTTT.

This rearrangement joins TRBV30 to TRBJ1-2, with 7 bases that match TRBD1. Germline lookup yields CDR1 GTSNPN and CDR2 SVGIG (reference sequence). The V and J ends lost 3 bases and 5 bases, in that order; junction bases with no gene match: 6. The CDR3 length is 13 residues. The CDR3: CAWREGARYGYTF. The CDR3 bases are TGTGCCTGGAGAGAGGGGGCGCGGTATGGCTACACCTTC.

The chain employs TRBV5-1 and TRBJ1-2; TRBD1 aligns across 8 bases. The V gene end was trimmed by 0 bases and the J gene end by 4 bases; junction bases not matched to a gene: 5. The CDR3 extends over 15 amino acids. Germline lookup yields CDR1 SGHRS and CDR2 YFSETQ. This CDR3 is CASSLANDRGYGYTF. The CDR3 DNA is TGCGCCAGCAGCTTGGCCAATGACAGGGGCTATGGCTACACCTTC.

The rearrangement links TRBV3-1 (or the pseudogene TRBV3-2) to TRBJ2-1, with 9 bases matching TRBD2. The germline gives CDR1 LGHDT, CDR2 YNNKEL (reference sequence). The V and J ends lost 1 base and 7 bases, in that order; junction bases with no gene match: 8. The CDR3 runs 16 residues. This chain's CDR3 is CASSQGLAGNKNEQFF. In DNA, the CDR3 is TGTGCCAGCAGCCAAGGGCTAGCGGGAAACAAGAATGAGCAGTTCTTC.

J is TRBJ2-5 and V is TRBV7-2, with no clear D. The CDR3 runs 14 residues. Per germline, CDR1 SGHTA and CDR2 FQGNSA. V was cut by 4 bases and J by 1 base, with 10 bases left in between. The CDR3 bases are TGTGCCAGCAGCTCCGGGTTGCTCCAAGAGACCCAGTACTTC. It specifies CASSSGLLQETQYF.

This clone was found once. The CDR3 coding sequence is TGTGCCAGCAGCCTTAGCGGAGGCTTTCCCACTGAAGCTTTCTTT. Its translation: CASSLSGGFPTEAFF. The chain joins TRBV4-2 to TRBJ1-1; no clear D. Germline lookup yields CDR1 LGHNA and CDR2 YNFKEQ. CDR3 length equals 15 residues. Trimming pared 4 bases from V and 4 bases from J, leaving 16 bases between.

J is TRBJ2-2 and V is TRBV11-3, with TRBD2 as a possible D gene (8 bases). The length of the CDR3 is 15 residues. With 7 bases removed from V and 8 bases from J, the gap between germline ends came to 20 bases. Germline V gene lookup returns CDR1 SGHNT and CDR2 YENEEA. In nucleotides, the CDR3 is TGTGCCAGCAACTCACGGGAGGGGGCCCAGGGGGAGCTGTTTTTT. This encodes CASNSREGAQGELFF.

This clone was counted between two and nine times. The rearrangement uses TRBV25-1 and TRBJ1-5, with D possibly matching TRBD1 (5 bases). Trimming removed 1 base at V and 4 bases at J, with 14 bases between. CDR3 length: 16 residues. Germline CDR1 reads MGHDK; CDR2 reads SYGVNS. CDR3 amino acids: CASSESDRLPNQPQHF. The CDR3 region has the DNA TGTGCCAGCAGTGAATCAGACAGACTCCCAAATCAGCCCCAGCATTTT.

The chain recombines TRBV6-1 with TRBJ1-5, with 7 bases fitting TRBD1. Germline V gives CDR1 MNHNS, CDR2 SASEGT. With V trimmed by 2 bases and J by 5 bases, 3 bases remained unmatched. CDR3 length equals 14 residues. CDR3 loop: CASSEWGTDQPQHF. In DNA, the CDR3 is TGTGCCAGCAGTGAATGGGGGACAGATCAGCCCCAGCATTTT.

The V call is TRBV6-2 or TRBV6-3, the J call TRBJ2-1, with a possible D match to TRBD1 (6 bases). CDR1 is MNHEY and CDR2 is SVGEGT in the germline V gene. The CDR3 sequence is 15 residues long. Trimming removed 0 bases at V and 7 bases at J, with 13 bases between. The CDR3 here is CASSYSNRAGNEQFF. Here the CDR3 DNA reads TGTGCCAGCAGTTACTCGAACAGGGCCGGGAATGAGCAGTTCTTC.

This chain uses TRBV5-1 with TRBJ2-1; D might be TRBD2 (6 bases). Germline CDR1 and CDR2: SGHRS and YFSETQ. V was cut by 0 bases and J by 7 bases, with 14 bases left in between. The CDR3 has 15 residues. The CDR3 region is CASSLGGTPPNEQFF. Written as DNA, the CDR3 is TGCGCCAGCAGCTTGGGGGGGACTCCTCCTAATGAGCAGTTCTTC.

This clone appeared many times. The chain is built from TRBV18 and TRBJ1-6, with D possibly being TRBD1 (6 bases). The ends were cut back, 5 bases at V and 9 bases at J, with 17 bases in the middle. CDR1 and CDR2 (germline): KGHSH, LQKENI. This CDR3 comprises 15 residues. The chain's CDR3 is CASSNIQGSGSPLHF. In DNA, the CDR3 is TGTGCCAGCTCAAACATACAGGGATCGGGTTCACCCCTCCACTTT.

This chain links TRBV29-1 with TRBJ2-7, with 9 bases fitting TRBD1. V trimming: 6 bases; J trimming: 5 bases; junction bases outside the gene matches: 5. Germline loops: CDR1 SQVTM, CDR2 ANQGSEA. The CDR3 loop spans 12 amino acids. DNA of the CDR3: TGCAGCGTGCTCCGGGACAGGGACGAGCAGTACTTC. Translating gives CSVLRDRDEQYF.

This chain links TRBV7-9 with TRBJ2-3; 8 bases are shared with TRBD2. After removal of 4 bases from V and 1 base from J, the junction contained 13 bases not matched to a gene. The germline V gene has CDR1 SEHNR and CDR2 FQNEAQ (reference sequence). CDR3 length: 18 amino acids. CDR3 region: CASSSPGGGRIGTDTQYF. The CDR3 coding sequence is TGTGCCAGCAGCTCCCCGGGGGGGGGACGGATTGGCACAGATACGCAGTATTTT.

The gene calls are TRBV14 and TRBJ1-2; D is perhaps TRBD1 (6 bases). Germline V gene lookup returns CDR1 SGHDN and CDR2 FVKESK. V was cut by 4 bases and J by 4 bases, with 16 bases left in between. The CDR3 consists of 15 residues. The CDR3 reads CASSPSGGLGYGYTF. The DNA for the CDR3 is TGTGCCAGCAGCCCGTCCGGGGGGCTAGGCTATGGCTACACCTTC.

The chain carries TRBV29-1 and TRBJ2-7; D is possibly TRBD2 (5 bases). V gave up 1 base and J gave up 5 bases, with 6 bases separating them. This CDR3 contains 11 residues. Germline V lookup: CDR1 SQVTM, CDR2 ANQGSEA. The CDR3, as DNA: TGCAGCGTTGAAGGAGGGAACGAGCAGTACTTC. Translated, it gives CSVEGGNEQYF.

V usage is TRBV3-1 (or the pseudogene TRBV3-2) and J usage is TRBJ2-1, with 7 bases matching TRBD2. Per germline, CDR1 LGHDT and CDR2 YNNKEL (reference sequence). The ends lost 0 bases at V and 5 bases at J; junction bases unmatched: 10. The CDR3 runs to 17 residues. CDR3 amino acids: CASSQERLAVRDNEQFF. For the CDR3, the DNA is TGTGCCAGCAGCCAAGAACGGCTAGCGGTAAGGGACAATGAGCAGTTCTTC.

This CDR3 reads CASSQIWTGTGYYEQYF. DNA of the CDR3: TGTGCCAGCAGCCAAATCTGGACCGGGACAGGGTACTACGAGCAGTACTTC. The chain carries TRBV3-1 (or the pseudogene TRBV3-2) and TRBJ2-7, with 9 bases aligning to TRBD1. The CDR3 totals 17 residues. With 2 bases clipped from V and 3 bases from J, the junction kept 11 bases outside the gene matches. Per the germline V gene, CDR1 is LGHDT and CDR2 is YNNKEL (reference sequence).

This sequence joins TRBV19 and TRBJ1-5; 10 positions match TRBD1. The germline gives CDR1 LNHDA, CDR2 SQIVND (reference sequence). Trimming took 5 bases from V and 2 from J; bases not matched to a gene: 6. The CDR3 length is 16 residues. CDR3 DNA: TGTGCCAGTAGTCACCGGGACAGGGGTCGCAATCAGCCCCAGCATTTT. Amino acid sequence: CASSHRDRGRNQPQHF.

The CDR3 region has the DNA TGTGCCAGCAGTGCGGACAGGGCTCGTGGCCAAGAGACCCAGTACTTC. Amino acid sequence: CASSADRARGQETQYF. The chain links TRBV9 to TRBJ2-5; 8 nucleotides align to TRBD1. V trimming: 5 bases; J trimming: 1 base; junction bases outside the gene matches: 10. This CDR3 region has 16 residues. CDR1 is SGDLS and CDR2 is YYNGEE in the germline V gene.

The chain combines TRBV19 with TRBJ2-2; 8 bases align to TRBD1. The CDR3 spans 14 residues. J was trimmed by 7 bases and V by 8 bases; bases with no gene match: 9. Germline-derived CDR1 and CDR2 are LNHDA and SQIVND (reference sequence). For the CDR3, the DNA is TGTGCCAGTCGAACACAGGGGGAGGTCGGGGAGCTGTTTTTT. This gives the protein CASRTQGEVGELFF.

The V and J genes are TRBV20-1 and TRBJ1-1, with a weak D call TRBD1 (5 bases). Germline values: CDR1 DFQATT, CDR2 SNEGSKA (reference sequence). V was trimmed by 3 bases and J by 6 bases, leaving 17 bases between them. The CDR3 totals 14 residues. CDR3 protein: CSASQSSPGAEAFF. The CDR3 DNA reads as TGCAGTGCTAGTCAGTCTTCCCCGGGGGCTGAAGCTTTCTTT.

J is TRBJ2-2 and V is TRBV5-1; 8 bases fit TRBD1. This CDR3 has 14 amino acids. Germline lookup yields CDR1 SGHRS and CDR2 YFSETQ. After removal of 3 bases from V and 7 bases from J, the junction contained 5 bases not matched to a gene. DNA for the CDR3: TGCGCCAGCAGCTCGCTACAGGGGGTCGGGGAGCTGTTTTTT. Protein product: CASSSLQGVGELFF.

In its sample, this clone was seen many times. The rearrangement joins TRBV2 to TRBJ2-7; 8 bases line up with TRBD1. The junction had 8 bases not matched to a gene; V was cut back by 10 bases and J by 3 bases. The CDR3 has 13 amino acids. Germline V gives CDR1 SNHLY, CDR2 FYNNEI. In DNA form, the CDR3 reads TGTGCCAAAGGTGGGACAGGTCACTACGAGCAGTACTTC. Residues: CAKGGTGHYEQYF.

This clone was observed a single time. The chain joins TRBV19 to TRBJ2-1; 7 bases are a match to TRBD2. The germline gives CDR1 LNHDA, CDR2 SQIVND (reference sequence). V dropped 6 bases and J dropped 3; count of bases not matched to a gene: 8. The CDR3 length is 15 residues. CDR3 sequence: CASRTAGDHYNEQFF. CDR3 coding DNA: TGTGCCAGTAGGACCGCGGGAGATCACTACAATGAGCAGTTCTTC. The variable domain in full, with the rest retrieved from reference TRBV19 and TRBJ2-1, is DGGITQSPKYLFRKEGQNVTLSCEQNLNHDAMYWYRQDPGQGLRLIYYSQIVNDFQKGDIAEGYSVSREKKESFPLTVTSAQKNPTAFYLCASRTAGDHYNEQFFGPGTRLTVL.